The present entry profiles one T cell receptor (beta chain) with its context. Antigen unknown. The source of the sample is a study of cytomegalovirus exposure and HLA in healthy donors. The overall study: Unique TCRs from HLA-typed donors, 80 million to 100 million of them, were held in an early data release. Ancestry clustering placed 70% to 90% of 350 to 500 genotyped donors in the Caucasian-associated cluster. Study results and caveats: Excluded were some V segments that proved indistinguishable, including TRBV6-2 and TRBV6-3. An analysis done earlier found most TCR beta V segments productive about 87% or about 30% of the time.

Trimming cost V 0 bases and J 0 bases; bases outside gene matches: 6. The CDR3 runs to 18 residues. CDR1 is MGHRA, CDR2 YSYEKL, per germline. Researchers ran the PCR with 60 Vbeta and 13 Jbeta primers. Some clones are missing from TCRdb's copy, which holds only in-frame ones; the method was immunoSEQ multiplex PCR. Here the sample spans more than 70,000 clones, 77% being singletons. This clonotype originated in a man aged 50-59 years in good health and CMV-seropositive. The source material was PBMCs. The V and J genes are TRBV4-1 and TRBJ1-5; 9 nucleotides align to TRBD1. Here the CDR3 reads CASSQDETGGYSNQPQHF. CDR3 DNA sequence: TGCGCCAGCAGCCAAGATGAGACAGGGGGATATAGCAATCAGCCCCAGCATTTT.